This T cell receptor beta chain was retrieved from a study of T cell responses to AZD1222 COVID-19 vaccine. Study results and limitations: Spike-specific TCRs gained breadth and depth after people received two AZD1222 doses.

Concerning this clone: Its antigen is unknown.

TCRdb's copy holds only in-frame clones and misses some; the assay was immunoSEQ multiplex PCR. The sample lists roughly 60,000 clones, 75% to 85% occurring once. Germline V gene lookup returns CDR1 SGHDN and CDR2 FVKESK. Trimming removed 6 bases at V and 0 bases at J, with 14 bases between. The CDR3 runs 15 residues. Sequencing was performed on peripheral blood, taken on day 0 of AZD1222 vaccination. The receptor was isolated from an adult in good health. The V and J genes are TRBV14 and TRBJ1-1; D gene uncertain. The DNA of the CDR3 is TGTGCCAGCAGTCCAAGAGCAGTGATGAACACTGAAGCTTTCTTT. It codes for CASSPRAVMNTEAFF.